A selection of T cell receptor beta chains follows, all from one sample in a study of T cell responses to AZD1222 COVID-19 vaccine. Generated by immunoSEQ multiplex PCR, the TCRdb table keeps only in-frame clones and is missing some. The repertoire has some 130,000 clones, over 85% of them found once; the top ten carry roughly 1%. The starting material was peripheral blood, obtained 28 days after the second AZD1222 dose. Source of these receptors: an adult who received the AZD1222 COVID-19 vaccine. Each CDR3 is given with its conserved first and last residue. Fields, in order: CDR3 protein, CDR3 DNA, D gene, V gene, clone size, J gene. The D gene is left open where the match is weak. Rows may omit the clone size; those that give it use once, few, many or a size class.

CDR3: CASSFRNTEAFF
DNA: TGTGCCAGCAGCTTCAGGAACACTGAAGCTTTCTTT
D: .
V: TRBV11-3
size: .
J: TRBJ1-1

CDR3: CASSRDRAGYTF
DNA: TGTGCCAGCTCCCGAGACAGGGCTGGCTACACCTTC
D: TRBD1
V: TRBV6-5
size: .
J: TRBJ1-2

CDR3: CSARVATNEKLFF
DNA: TGCAGCGCGAGGGTTGCAACTAATGAAAAACTGTTTTTT
D: .
V: TRBV29-1
size: .
J: TRBJ1-4

CDR3: CASSPTDTNYGYTF
DNA: TGTGCCAGCTCACCTACGGACACTAACTATGGCTACACCTTC
D: .
V: TRBV18
size: .
J: TRBJ1-2

CDR3: CASSKDKFHGYTF
DNA: TGTGCCAGCAGCAAGGACAAGTTCCATGGCTACACCTTC
D: .
V: TRBV6-5
size: .
J: TRBJ1-2

CDR3: CASSFKAGEAFF
DNA: TGTGCCAGCAGCTTTAAAGCAGGTGAAGCTTTCTTT
D: .
V: TRBV5-6
size: .
J: TRBJ1-1

CDR3: CASSLNEQDGYTF
DNA: TGTGCCAGCAGCCTGAACGAACAGGATGGCTACACCTTC
D: .
V: TRBV5-6
size: .
J: TRBJ1-2

CDR3: CASSYTGNEQFF
DNA: TGTGCCAGCAGCTACACGGGAAATGAGCAGTTCTTC
D: .
V: TRBV7-2
size: .
J: TRBJ2-1

CDR3: CASSRVPFYGYTF
DNA: TGTGCCAGCAGCCGGGTCCCCTTCTATGGCTACACCTTC
D: .
V: TRBV7-9
size: once
J: TRBJ1-2

CDR3: CASSWTQDTTYEQYF
DNA: TGTGCCAGCAGTTGGACCCAGGACACGACCTACGAGCAGTACTTC
D: .
V: TRBV6-5
size: once
J: TRBJ2-7

CDR3: CASSPLQGADEKLFF
DNA: TGTGCCAGCTCACCATTACAGGGGGCTGATGAAAAACTGTTTTTT
D: TRBD1
V: TRBV18
size: .
J: TRBJ1-4

CDR3: CASSIARDTGSGNTIYF
DNA: TGTGCCAGTAGTATAGCACGGGACACAGGCTCGGGAAACACCATATATTTT
D: .
V: TRBV19
size: .
J: TRBJ1-3

CDR3: CASSFRGIAYNSPLHF
DNA: TGTGCCAGCAGCTTCCGAGGAATCGCCTATAATTCACCCCTCCACTTT
D: .
V: TRBV5-5
size: .
J: TRBJ1-6

CDR3: CASSQAGGRNTEAFF
DNA: TGTGCCAGCAGCCAAGCCGGAGGGAGGAACACTGAAGCTTTCTTT
D: .
V: TRBV7-3
size: .
J: TRBJ1-1

CDR3: CASSEVDGQPQHF
DNA: TGTGCCAGCAGTGAGGTGGATGGTCAGCCCCAGCATTTT
D: .
V: TRBV25-1
size: .
J: TRBJ1-5

CDR3: CASSVGLAGVYEQYF
DNA: TGTGCCAGCAGCGTCGGGTTAGCGGGAGTGTACGAGCAGTACTTC
D: TRBD2
V: TRBV9
size: .
J: TRBJ2-7

CDR3: CASSSDRRDGYTF
DNA: TGTGCCAGCAGTTCGGACAGGCGGGATGGCTACACCTTC
D: TRBD1
V: TRBV28
size: .
J: TRBJ1-2

CDR3: CASSLARAEYNEQFF
DNA: TGTGCCAGCAGCTTAGCCCGAGCGGAGTACAATGAGCAGTTCTTC
D: .
V: TRBV7-2
size: .
J: TRBJ2-1

CDR3: CASSQVLADTQYF
DNA: TGTGCCAGCAGCCAAGTTCTAGCAGATACGCAGTATTTT
D: .
V: TRBV4-2
size: .
J: TRBJ2-3

CDR3: CASSQVGTADTQYF
DNA: TGTGCCAGCAGCCAAGTAGGGACTGCTGATACGCAGTATTTT
D: .
V: TRBV4-2
size: .
J: TRBJ2-3

CDR3: CASSQDPRGSSTDTQYF
DNA: TGCGCCAGCAGCCAAGATCCCCGCGGCTCTAGCACAGATACGCAGTATTTT
D: .
V: TRBV4-1
size: .
J: TRBJ2-3

CDR3: CASSEATGTAEKLFF
DNA: TGTGCCAGCAGTGAAGCTACCGGGACGGCTGAAAAACTGTTTTTT
D: .
V: TRBV6-1
size: .
J: TRBJ1-4

CDR3: CATSRPGRSNEQFF
DNA: TGTGCCACCAGCAGACCTGGACGGAGCAATGAGCAGTTCTTC
D: .
V: TRBV15
size: .
J: TRBJ2-1

CDR3: CATQKQATNSPLHF
DNA: TGTGCCACACAAAAACAGGCCACAAATTCACCCCTCCACTTT
D: .
V: TRBV7-2
size: .
J: TRBJ1-6

CDR3: CASSPTRNEQYF
DNA: TGTGCCAGCAGCCCGACTAGAAACGAGCAGTACTTC
D: .
V: TRBV6-5
size: .
J: TRBJ2-7

CDR3: CASSYGDQGPNSPLHF
DNA: TGTGCCAGCAGTTATGGGGACCAGGGTCCAAATTCACCCCTCCACTTT
D: .
V: TRBV6-6
size: .
J: TRBJ1-6

CDR3: CASSFQGAQETQYF
DNA: TGTGCCAGCAGCTTCCAGGGCGCCCAAGAGACCCAGTACTTC
D: .
V: TRBV7-9
size: .
J: TRBJ2-5

CDR3: CASSQDNTLPTEAFF
DNA: TGCGCCAGCAGCCAAGATAACACCCTGCCCACTGAAGCTTTCTTT
D: .
V: TRBV4-3
size: .
J: TRBJ1-1

CDR3: CATSLGTGTEAFF
DNA: TGTGCCACCAGTCTGGGGACTGGGACTGAAGCTTTCTTT
D: .
V: TRBV24-1
size: .
J: TRBJ1-1

CDR3: CASSFSGLTDTQYF
DNA: TGTGCCAGTAGCTTTAGCGGACTCACAGATACGCAGTATTTT
D: .
V: TRBV19
size: once
J: TRBJ2-3

CDR3: CASSSPQRPARYNEQFF
DNA: TGTGCCAGCAGTTCCCCTCAGCGGCCAGCGCGGTACAATGAGCAGTTCTTC
D: .
V: TRBV27
size: .
J: TRBJ2-1

CDR3: CASSQGTNQQETQYF
DNA: TGTGCCAGCAGCCAAGGTACGAACCAGCAAGAGACCCAGTACTTC
D: .
V: TRBV4-2
size: .
J: TRBJ2-5

CDR3: CASSPTTGGYNEQFF
DNA: TGTGCCAGCTCACCGACGACAGGGGGCTACAATGAGCAGTTCTTC
D: TRBD1
V: TRBV18
size: .
J: TRBJ2-1

CDR3: CASSQVGGSGNTIYF
DNA: TGTGCCAGCAGCCAAGTAGGAGGCTCTGGAAACACCATATATTTT
D: .
V: TRBV7-2
size: few
J: TRBJ1-3

CDR3: CASSRTVNEKLFF
DNA: TGTGCCAGCAGCCGAACAGTTAATGAAAAACTGTTTTTT
D: .
V: TRBV5-6
size: .
J: TRBJ1-4

CDR3: CATTPRDRGPDTQYF
DNA: TGTGCCACCACCCCCCGGGACAGGGGTCCAGATACGCAGTATTTT
D: TRBD1
V: TRBV6-5
size: .
J: TRBJ2-3

CDR3: CATSRGLAGETQYF
DNA: TGTGCCACCAGCAGAGGACTAGCGGGGGAGACCCAATACTTC
D: TRBD2
V: TRBV15
size: once
J: TRBJ2-5

CDR3: CASIPLGRHNYGYTF
DNA: TGTGCCAGCATCCCACTGGGCAGACATAACTATGGCTACACCTTC
D: .
V: TRBV3-1/TRBV3-2
size: .
J: TRBJ1-2

CDR3: CASSVKGADTEAFF
DNA: TGCGCCAGCAGCGTGAAAGGGGCCGACACTGAAGCTTTCTTT
D: .
V: TRBV5-1
size: .
J: TRBJ1-1

CDR3: CASSQEPSGRFQQYF
DNA: TGCGCCAGCAGCCAAGAACCGAGCGGGAGGTTCCAGCAGTACTTC
D: TRBD2
V: TRBV4-3
size: .
J: TRBJ2-7